One and the same sample provided the 8 T cell receptor beta chains below, sequenced in a study of stem cell transplantation in POMP-related autoinflammatory disease. Data came from immunoSEQ multiplex PCR; TCRdb stores just in-frame clones and leaves some out. Of over 60,000 clones detected, around 90% appear once; the ten largest clones hold about 0.71%. The source was CD4+ T cells from PBMCs, collected after stem cell transplantation. These receptor sequences come from a human patient with POMP-related autoinflammation and immune dysregulation (PRAID). The graft donor may be the source of some T cells.

The chain links TRBV24-1 to TRBJ2-2; 7 nucleotides align to TRBD1. The CDR3 covers 17 residues. Trimming at V came to 4 bases and at J to 3 bases, leaving 10 bases not matched to a gene. CDR1 KGHDR and CDR2 SFDVKD come from the germline V gene. The CDR3 loop is CATSEPNRGKDTGELFF. In nucleotides, the CDR3 is TGTGCCACCAGTGAGCCTAACAGGGGAAAGGACACCGGGGAGCTGTTTTTT.

The V and J genes are TRBV18 and TRBJ1-2; 7 bases align to TRBD1. The CDR3 spans 13 residues. Germline V lookup: CDR1 KGHSH, CDR2 LQKENI. Trimming at V came to 3 bases and at J to 2 bases, leaving 0 bases not matched to a gene. CDR3 in amino acids: CASSPGQNYGYTF. In DNA form, the CDR3 reads TGTGCCAGCTCACCGGGACAGAACTATGGCTACACCTTC.

V usage is TRBV5-1 and J usage is TRBJ2-1; D not resolved. CDR1 and CDR2 (germline): SGHRS, YFSETQ. CDR3 length: 12 amino acids. The V and J ends lost 4 bases and 7 bases respectively, with 9 bases between them. Here the CDR3 reads CASSRERNEQFF. In DNA, the CDR3 is TGCGCCAGCAGCCGAGAGAGAAATGAGCAGTTCTTC.

The V gene is TRBV18, the J gene TRBJ2-1; the D gene is possibly TRBD1 (5 bases). The CDR3 contains 15 residues. V lost 2 bases to trimming and J lost 0 bases, with 8 bases between them. Germline V gene sequence: CDR1 KGHSH, CDR2 LQKENI. Here the CDR3 DNA reads TGTGCCAGCTCACCAAGGGGTGACTCCTACAATGAGCAGTTCTTC. It translates to CASSPRGDSYNEQFF.

The chain couples TRBV28 to TRBJ1-4; TRBD1 might be the D (6 bases). The CDR3 is 15 amino acids. CDR1 and CDR2 from the germline V gene are MDHEN and SYDVKM. Trimming stripped 3 bases from V and 0 bases from J, with 8 bases between. The CDR3 DNA follows: TGTGCCAGCAGTTTCGGGGGCACAACTAATGAAAAACTGTTTTTT. Protein sequence: CASSFGGTTNEKLFF.

This chain links TRBV5-1 with TRBJ1-4, with D possibly being TRBD1 (5 bases). Germline lookup yields CDR1 SGHRS and CDR2 YFSETQ. This CDR3 has 15 residues. Between the trimmed V and J ends, which lost 4 bases and 4 bases, there was a span of 14 bases. The CDR3 sequence: CASSAAGRINEKLFF. CDR3 DNA sequence: TGCGCCAGCAGCGCGGCAGGGCGAATTAATGAAAAACTGTTTTTT.

The CDR3 is CASSHGAGYGYTF. In DNA, the CDR3 is TGTGCCAGCAGCCACGGGGCAGGGTATGGCTACACCTTC. This chain connects TRBV7-2 to TRBJ1-2, with D maybe TRBD1 (5 bases). V was trimmed by 5 bases and J by 5 bases, leaving 12 bases between them. The germline V gene encodes CDR1 SGHTA and CDR2 FQGNSA. The CDR3 sequence is 13 residues long.

This clone has a single count. The chain recombines TRBV11-2 with TRBJ2-5, with 12 bases identical to TRBD1. CDR3 length: 16 amino acids. Per germline, CDR1 SGHAT and CDR2 FQNNGV. The junction had 6 bases not matched to a gene; V was cut back by 3 bases and J by 4 bases. The CDR3 DNA reads as TGTGCCAGCAGCTTCTCCGGGACAGGGGGCCGAGAGACCCAGTACTTC. Protein: CASSFSGTGGRETQYF.